This is a list of T cell receptor beta chains from one sample in a study of radiation and T cells in renal cell carcinoma. The data were produced by immunoSEQ multiplex PCR, yet TCRdb's version contains in-frame clones alone and is incomplete. This sample has over 60,000 clones, with less than 90% found just once. The material was blood, obtained from a patient whose treatment included radiotherapy and nephrectomy. The receptor source for this set is an older woman with renal cell carcinoma. CDR3s include the opening cysteine and the closing phenylalanine or tryptophan. D genes are given only for firm matches. Some rows mark clone size as missing; the rest say once, few, many or name a class of expanded clone.

D gene,J gene,V gene,clone size,CDR3 protein,CDR3 DNA
TRBD2,TRBJ2-1,TRBV2,NA,CASKWGSLAGQNEQFF,TGTGCCAGCAAGTGGGGGTCTCTAGCGGGGCAGAATGAGCAGTTCTTC
TRBD2,TRBJ2-3,TRBV27,NA,CASSPGLASDTQYF,TGTGCCAGCAGCCCGGGACTAGCGTCAGATACGCAGTATTTT
NA,TRBJ2-2,TRBV2,NA,CASSNPTGFTGELFF,TGTGCCAGCAGCAACCCTACAGGGTTCACCGGGGAGCTGTTTTTT
TRBD2,TRBJ2-2,TRBV19,medium-sized,CASSMGPGRGRTGELFF,TGTGCCAGTAGTATGGGGCCCGGGAGGGGTCGGACCGGGGAGCTGTTTTTT
NA,TRBJ1-1,TRBV5-1,NA,CASSLSTEAFF,TGCGCCAGCAGCTTATCCACTGAAGCTTTCTTT
TRBD1,TRBJ2-2,TRBV5-1,NA,CASSGITGGSTGELFF,TGCGCCAGCAGCGGAATTACAGGGGGAAGCACCGGGGAGCTGTTTTTT
NA,TRBJ1-2,TRBV5-4,NA,CASSPDWGGNYGYTF,TGTGCCAGCAGCCCCGATTGGGGGGGTAACTATGGCTACACCTTC
NA,TRBJ1-5,TRBV5-6,NA,CASSLGIPGQPQHF,TGTGCCAGCAGCTTGGGAATTCCAGGGCAGCCCCAGCATTTT
TRBD2,TRBJ2-1,TRBV7-3,NA,CASSLEGSGGGNPFNEQFF,TGTGCCAGCAGCTTAGAAGGTAGCGGGGGCGGGAACCCTTTCAATGAGCAGTTCTTC
NA,TRBJ1-2,TRBV6-6,NA,CAILGDGELYGYTF,TGTGCCATCCTTGGGGACGGGGAACTCTATGGCTACACCTTC
NA,TRBJ1-3,TRBV5-1,NA,CASSQVQGAGNTIYF,TGCGCCAGCAGCCAAGTACAGGGAGCAGGAAACACCATATATTTT
NA,TRBJ1-5,TRBV18,NA,CASSPPGANQPQHF,TGTGCCAGCTCACCACCCGGGGCAAATCAGCCCCAGCATTTT
NA,TRBJ1-3,TRBV27,few,CASSLSSGNTIYF,TGTGCCAGCAGTCTTAGCTCTGGAAACACCATATATTTT
NA,TRBJ2-2,TRBV5-1,once,CASRRQYTGELFF,TGCGCCAGCAGAAGACAATACACCGGGGAGCTGTTTTTT
NA,TRBJ2-5,TRBV29-1,NA,CSVEDGWGVETQYF,TGCAGCGTTGAAGATGGGTGGGGGGTTGAGACCCAGTACTTC
NA,TRBJ1-5,TRBV7-2,NA,CASSPMGSSNQPQHF,TGTGCCAGCAGCCCTATGGGGTCTAGCAATCAGCCCCAGCATTTT
NA,TRBJ2-7,TRBV10-3,NA,CAIKRDYEQYF,TGTGCCATCAAAAGGGACTACGAGCAGTACTTC
NA,TRBJ1-1,TRBV6-5,once,CASSGPTDTEAFF,TGTGCCAGCAGTGGCCCGACAGACACTGAAGCTTTCTTT
NA,TRBJ2-1,TRBV6-1,once,CASKIDPPTNEQFF,TGTGCCAGCAAAATCGATCCTCCCACTAATGAGCAGTTCTTC
NA,TRBJ2-5,TRBV23-1,NA,CASSHAQGHREQYF,TGCGCCAGCAGTCATGCCCAGGGGCATCGGGAGCAGTACTTC
NA,TRBJ2-2,TRBV11-3,NA,CASSLDQTTTGELFF,TGTGCCAGCAGCTTAGATCAAACAACCACCGGGGAGCTGTTTTTT
TRBD1,TRBJ2-2,TRBV5-6,once,CASGADRASNTGELFF,TGTGCCAGCGGGGCGGACAGGGCCTCGAACACCGGGGAGCTGTTTTTT
NA,TRBJ2-1,TRBV5-6,NA,CASSTGDYNEQFF,TGTGCCAGCAGCACCGGGGACTACAATGAGCAGTTCTTC
TRBD1,TRBJ2-3,TRBV7-3,NA,CASSLNAGGKDTQYF,TGTGCCAGCAGCTTAAATGCAGGGGGCAAGGATACGCAGTATTTT
NA,TRBJ1-1,TRBV11-2,NA,CASSLEAGANTEAFF,TGTGCCAGCAGCTTAGAGGCCGGGGCCAACACTGAAGCTTTCTTT
TRBD1,TRBJ1-2,TRBV6-5,NA,CASSYMRTGDGYTF,TGTGCCAGCAGTTATATGCGGACAGGGGATGGCTACACCTTC
TRBD2,TRBJ2-7,TRBV28,once,CASSPTQGLAWGEQYF,TGTGCCAGCAGTCCAACCCAGGGACTAGCGTGGGGCGAGCAGTACTTC
TRBD1,TRBJ1-1,TRBV10-3,NA,CAISRQGPINTEAFF,TGTGCCATCAGTCGACAGGGGCCCATCAACACTGAAGCTTTCTTT
NA,TRBJ2-3,TRBV6-1,few,CASSEEGWSTDTQYF,TGTGCCAGCAGTGAAGAGGGCTGGAGCACAGATACGCAGTATTTT
TRBD1,TRBJ2-1,TRBV9,NA,CASSVGTGNEQFF,TGTGCCAGCAGCGTAGGGACAGGCAATGAGCAGTTCTTC
NA,TRBJ2-1,TRBV6-1,NA,CASSEESEQFF,TGTGCCAGCAGTGAAGAGAGTGAGCAGTTCTTC
NA,TRBJ1-1,TRBV7-3,NA,CASSSHAANTEAFF,TGTGCCAGCAGCTCACACGCAGCGAACACTGAAGCTTTCTTT
TRBD2,TRBJ2-5,TRBV11-2,NA,CASSRDFGGIVQTQYF,TGTGCCAGCAGCCGTGATTTCGGGGGGATCGTGCAGACCCAGTACTTC
NA,TRBJ1-1,TRBV28,NA,CASSETGRGSTEAFF,TGTGCCAGCAGTGAGACAGGAAGGGGATCCACTGAAGCTTTCTTT
TRBD1,TRBJ2-7,TRBV14,NA,CASSPVGQESYEQYF,TGTGCCAGCAGCCCAGTAGGACAGGAAAGCTACGAGCAGTACTTC
NA,TRBJ2-1,TRBV7-8,once,CASSLYVSYNEQFF,TGTGCCAGCAGCTTATATGTGAGTTACAATGAGCAGTTCTTC
NA,TRBJ2-7,TRBV4-2,NA,CASTPSQGGGYEQYF,TGTGCCAGCACTCCTTCCCAGGGAGGGGGCTACGAGCAGTACTTC
NA,TRBJ1-1,TRBV4-3,NA,CASSQRPPPEAFF,TGCGCCAGCAGCCAGCGACCACCGCCTGAAGCTTTCTTT
NA,TRBJ2-5,TRBV5-4,NA,CASSLAQLGETQYF,TGTGCCAGCAGCTTGGCGCAGCTGGGGGAGACCCAGTACTTC
NA,TRBJ1-1,TRBV30,NA,CAWSWLGRQNTEAFF,TGTGCCTGGAGTTGGCTGGGGAGGCAGAACACTGAAGCTTTCTTT
NA,TRBJ1-2,TRBV5-1,NA,CASSQQDYYGYTF,TGCGCCAGCAGCCAACAGGACTACTATGGCTACACCTTC
TRBD1,TRBJ1-3,TRBV28,NA,CASSSTGEGGNTIYF,TGTGCCAGCAGCTCCACAGGGGAAGGTGGAAACACCATATATTTT
TRBD1,TRBJ2-1,TRBV7-2,NA,CASSLGQGNFEGEQFF,TGTGCCAGCAGCTTAGGACAGGGGAACTTCGAGGGTGAGCAGTTCTTC
NA,TRBJ1-5,TRBV6-6,NA,CASSPGVISNQPQHF,TGTGCCAGCAGCCCGGGGGTGATTAGCAATCAGCCCCAGCATTTT
NA,TRBJ2-4,TRBV7-2,NA,CASSQGGTNIQYF,TGTGCCAGCAGCCAGGGGGGGACAAACATTCAGTACTTC
TRBD1,TRBJ2-1,TRBV11-2,few,CASSLGPTGVIYNEQFF,TGTGCCAGCAGCTTAGGCCCGACAGGGGTAATCTACAATGAGCAGTTCTTC
NA,TRBJ2-7,TRBV5-1,NA,CASSAGTEVNYEQYF,TGCGCCAGCAGCGCCGGGACGGAAGTTAACTACGAGCAGTACTTC
NA,TRBJ1-5,TRBV6-6,once,CASNDISNQPQHF,TGTGCCAGCAACGACATAAGCAATCAGCCCCAGCATTTT
NA,TRBJ1-1,TRBV7-3,NA,CASSFGDRNTEAFF,TGTGCCAGCAGCTTCGGTGACAGGAACACTGAAGCTTTCTTT
NA,TRBJ2-1,TRBV4-3,NA,CASSREGGTYNEQFF,TGCGCCAGCAGCCGGGAGGGGGGAACCTACAATGAGCAGTTCTTC
NA,TRBJ1-5,TRBV19,NA,CASGGDLFSNQPQHF,TGTGCCAGCGGGGGGGACCTTTTTAGCAATCAGCCCCAGCATTTT
NA,TRBJ1-1,TRBV6-6,few,CASRPLGGTEAFF,TGTGCCAGCAGGCCCCTCGGAGGCACTGAAGCTTTCTTT
TRBD1,TRBJ1-2,TRBV28,NA,CASSLLRKGGVYGYTF,TGTGCCAGCAGTTTACTTAGGAAAGGGGGCGTCTATGGCTACACCTTC
NA,TRBJ1-6,TRBV6-5,NA,CASRGTLVEPLHF,TGTGCCAGCAGGGGGACCCTGGTAGAACCCCTCCACTTT
TRBD1,TRBJ2-2,TRBV7-9,many,CASSPRDRADTGELFF,TGTGCCAGCAGCCCGAGGGACAGGGCGGACACCGGGGAGCTGTTTTTT